A selection of T cell receptor beta chains follows, all from one sample in a study of cytomegalovirus exposure and HLA in healthy donors. The repertoire was sequenced with immunoSEQ multiplex PCR; TCRdb's copy has only in-frame clones and lacks some. The sample lists over 100,000 clones; 55% to 80% were seen once. The sequencing input was PBMCs. The receptors derive from a woman under 40 in good health and CMV-seronegative. Both conserved end residues are part of each CDR3. D genes are given only for firm matches. Not all rows give a size; the values are once, few, many and, for expanded clones, a class.

clone size	V gene	J gene	D gene	CDR3 DNA	CDR3 protein
once	TRBV7-9	TRBJ1-1	-	TGTGCCAGCAGCTTGGACAGAAGTCGGACTGAAGCTTTCTTT	CASSLDRSRTEAFF
-	TRBV27	TRBJ1-1	TRBD1	TGTGCCACCACAGGGGTGAACACTGAAGCTTTCTTT	CATTGVNTEAFF
few	TRBV12-2	TRBJ2-3	-	TGTGCAAGTCGCTTTGGCCTCGAGGCCTTCACAGATACGCAGTATTTT	CASRFGLEAFTDTQYF
-	TRBV19	TRBJ2-7	TRBD2	TGTGCCAGTAGTATTTCGGGAGGGCCGGAAGAGCAGTACTTC	CASSISGGPEEQYF
few	TRBV19	TRBJ2-5	TRBD1	TGTGCCAGTAGTATAGGCCCGACAGGGGGAGAGACCCAGTACTTC	CASSIGPTGGETQYF
-	TRBV4-1	TRBJ2-7	TRBD1	TGCGCCAGCAGAACCCAGGTGGGACAGGGGTGCGAGCAGTACTTC	CASRTQVGQGCEQYF
-	TRBV18	TRBJ2-7	-	TGTGCCAGCTCACCACCTCCGGGTTCCTACGAGCAGTACTTC	CASSPPPGSYEQYF
-	TRBV5-5	TRBJ1-1	TRBD1	TGTGCCAGCAGCTTGGGTAGGACAGGGACTACGAACACTGAAGCTTTCTTT	CASSLGRTGTTNTEAFF
few	TRBV20-1	TRBJ1-2	-	TGCAGTGCTCCCCCACTGAATGGCTACACCTTC	CSAPPLNGYTF
few	TRBV28	TRBJ1-4	TRBD1	TGTGCCAGCAGCTCCCCCGGGACAGGGGATGAAAAACTGTTTTTT	CASSSPGTGDEKLFF
few	TRBV7-9	TRBJ1-6	TRBD1	TGTGCCAGCAGCTTAATTGCCGGGACAGGGAATTCACCCCTCCACTTT	CASSLIAGTGNSPLHF
-	TRBV7-2	TRBJ2-1	-	TGTGCCAGCAGTTCATTAGCGGTTTCCTACAATGAGCAGTTCTTC	CASSSLAVSYNEQFF
-	TRBV27	TRBJ2-7	-	TGTGCCAGCAGGACAGGTAATATAAACGAGCAGTACTTC	CASRTGNINEQYF
-	TRBV2	TRBJ2-7	TRBD2	TGTGCCAGTCAGCGGGAGGGCTACGAGCAGTACTTC	CASQREGYEQYF
-	TRBV4-2	TRBJ2-3	-	TGTGCCAGCAGCCAACGGCTAGCGAACACAGTGGATACGCAGTATTTT	CASSQRLANTVDTQYF
-	TRBV5-5	TRBJ2-3	-	TGTGCCAGCAGCTTGGCCGGGAGAGATACGCAGTATTTT	CASSLAGRDTQYF
-	TRBV28	TRBJ2-1	-	TGTGCCAGCAGCCCGACAGAGACCAAGCAGTTCTTC	CASSPTETKQFF
few	TRBV9	TRBJ1-1	-	TGTGCCAGCAGCGCCTCGCGGGGAAACACTGAAGCTTTCTTT	CASSASRGNTEAFF
-	TRBV11-2	TRBJ2-7	TRBD2	TGTGCCAGCAGCTTAATACGGGAGGGCCGTGGCGAGCAGTACTTC	CASSLIREGRGEQYF
-	TRBV19	TRBJ2-2	-	TGTGCCAGTAGTCTCGCGGTCGAATTTGGGGAGGACACCGGGGAGCTGTTTTTT	CASSLAVEFGEDTGELFF
few	TRBV6-1	TRBJ1-1	-	TGTGCCAGCAGTGAAAACCCTTCCCTAGGCACTGAAGCTTTCTTT	CASSENPSLGTEAFF
-	TRBV10-1	TRBJ2-5	-	TGCGCCAGCACCGAGGACAGGGAGGGGGCCTCAAGATGGGAGACCCAGTACTTC	CASTEDREGASRWETQYF
-	TRBV4-1	TRBJ2-7	TRBD2	TGCGCCAGCAGCCAAGGGGTTGGCGGGAGGGTTTACGAGCAGTACTTC	CASSQGVGGRVYEQYF
-	TRBV27	TRBJ1-6	-	TGTGCCAGCAGTTGGGAGGGAACCCAGAATTCACCCCTCCACTTT	CASSWEGTQNSPLHF
-	TRBV4-2	TRBJ2-1	-	TGTGCCAGCAACCAAAGAGAGGACAATGAGCAGTTCTTC	CASNQREDNEQFF
-	TRBV7-2	TRBJ2-3	-	TGTGCCAGCAGCCTACAGGGCCCCGGTGGAGATACGCAGTATTTT	CASSLQGPGGDTQYF
once	TRBV25-1	TRBJ2-1	-	TGTGCCAGCAGTGATCGAGGCCTAAACCCCTCCTACAATGAGCAGTTCTTC	CASSDRGLNPSYNEQFF
-	TRBV5-1	TRBJ2-5	TRBD1	TGCGCCAGCAGCTTGGAGGGGGCAGCTGAGACCCAGTACTTC	CASSLEGAAETQYF
-	TRBV28	TRBJ1-5	TRBD1	TGTGCCAGCAGTTCGGGGCAGGGGGTTAATCAGCCCCAGCATTTT	CASSSGQGVNQPQHF
-	TRBV4-2	TRBJ1-3	-	TGTGCCAGCAGCCAGGGCGGCCCTAGCCCTGGAAACACCATATATTTT	CASSQGGPSPGNTIYF
-	TRBV2	TRBJ2-1	TRBD2	TGTGCCAGCGGTTCTAGCGGGAGGGCTAAGTTCTTC	CASGSSGRAKFF
-	TRBV9	TRBJ2-7	-	TGTGCCAGCAGCGTAGAAGGGGCGCCCTACGAGCAGTACTTC	CASSVEGAPYEQYF
-	TRBV27	TRBJ1-1	-	TGTGCCAGCAGCACGACACTGAACACTGAAGCTTTCTTT	CASSTTLNTEAFF
-	TRBV11-1	TRBJ2-1	TRBD2	TGTGCCAGCAGCTTAGCTAGCGGGAGCAGTTACAATGAGCAGTTCTTC	CASSLASGSSYNEQFF
-	TRBV6-4	TRBJ2-7	-	TGTGCCAGCAGTGACTCGTGGAGCTCCGAGCAGTACTTC	CASSDSWSSEQYF
-	TRBV27	TRBJ2-7	TRBD2	TGTGCCAGCAGCCCAATAAGTAGCGGGATTAGGTCGTACGAGCAGTACTTC	CASSPISSGIRSYEQYF
-	TRBV23-1	TRBJ2-5	TRBD1	TGCGCCAGCAGTCATGGACAGGACCAAGAGACCCAGTACTTC	CASSHGQDQETQYF
-	TRBV6-1	TRBJ1-5	TRBD1	TGTGCCAGCAGGGGACAGGGGGCCCATCAGCCCCAGCATTTT	CASRGQGAHQPQHF
-	TRBV6-6	TRBJ1-2	-	TGTGCCAGCAGTTACTCGTTCCGCGGGGACTATGGCTACACCTTC	CASSYSFRGDYGYTF
-	TRBV5-4	TRBJ2-1	-	TGTGCCAGCAGCCCGGAGGGGAGAAATGAGCAGTTCTTC	CASSPEGRNEQFF
-	TRBV19	TRBJ2-5	-	TGTGCCAGTAGCGGGAACGGAGTAAAAGAGACCCAGTACTTC	CASSGNGVKETQYF
-	TRBV4-3	TRBJ2-1	-	TGCGCCAGCAGCCAAGATTATGGACTCCCCAATGAGCAGTTCTTC	CASSQDYGLPNEQFF
-	TRBV19	TRBJ2-1	-	TGTGCCACAGGGGCTAGCGGATACAATGAGCAGTTCTTC	CATGASGYNEQFF
-	TRBV18	TRBJ2-5	-	TGTGCCAGCTCGGCAGGGTTAGAGACCCAGTACTTC	CASSAGLETQYF
few	TRBV30	TRBJ2-3	TRBD2	TGTGCCTGGAGTGTAGGCGCTAGCGGGGTGCGGGATACGCAGTATTTT	CAWSVGASGVRDTQYF
-	TRBV7-6	TRBJ1-3	TRBD1	TGTGCCAGCAGACAGGGGGAAAGCTCTGGAAACACCATATATTTT	CASRQGESSGNTIYF
once	TRBV11-2	TRBJ2-7	-	TGTGCCAGCAGCCCCCGCTACGAGCAGTACTTC	CASSPRYEQYF
-	TRBV7-9	TRBJ1-4	-	TGTGCCAGCAGCCAGGGGACGGCTCTTAATGAAAAACTGTTTTTT	CASSQGTALNEKLFF
-	TRBV19	TRBJ2-1	TRBD2	TGTGCCAGTACCTTCTTTTCAATTCACAGCGGGAGAATGAGCAATGAGCAGTTCTTC	CASTFFSIHSGRMSNEQFF
-	TRBV6-1	TRBJ1-5	-	TGTGCCAGCACCTCCGCAGGGCGGCAGCCCCAGCATTTT	CASTSAGRQPQHF
-	TRBV2	TRBJ2-7	TRBD2	TGTGCCAGCAGTGAAGCGGGGGGAGGGTCCTACGAGCAGTACTTC	CASSEAGGGSYEQYF
-	TRBV7-9	TRBJ2-7	TRBD1	TGTGCCAGCAGCGGTACGACAGGGTCCTACGAGCAGTACTTC	CASSGTTGSYEQYF
-	TRBV18	TRBJ2-7	-	TGTGCCAGCTCACCAGACAGATACGAGCAGTACTTC	CASSPDRYEQYF
-	TRBV7-9	TRBJ2-7	TRBD1	TGTGCCAGCAGCTTAGTGACAGGGAGCTACGAGCAGTACTTC	CASSLVTGSYEQYF
-	TRBV5-3	TRBJ2-7	-	TGTGCCAGAAGCTTGATGGCATCCCCTTCCTACGAGCAGTACTTC	CARSLMASPSYEQYF
-	TRBV28	TRBJ2-1	TRBD2	TGTGCCAGCAGTTTAGGGCTAGCGGATTACAATGAGCAGTTCTTC	CASSLGLADYNEQFF
-	TRBV5-6	TRBJ1-1	-	TGTGCCAGCAGCTTGGAAACAGGTAGAGCTTTCTTT	CASSLETGRAFF
-	TRBV5-4	TRBJ1-2	-	TGTGCCAGCAGCTTACGCGACAGGAACTATGGCTACACCTTC	CASSLRDRNYGYTF
-	TRBV28	TRBJ1-2	TRBD1	TGTGCCAGCAGACGGGGACAGGGCTATGGCTACACCTTC	CASRRGQGYGYTF